Below are 9 T cell receptor beta chains sequenced from a single sample in a study of T cells in Graves' hyperthyroidism and ophthalmopathy. RNA transcripts gave rise to amplified TCR beta CDR3 regions. In the first-round RT-PCR of the TCR CDR3, the HTBI primer set was used. TCRdb recomputed calls from the multiplex PCR reads with MiXCR, one row per CDR3 protein. Here the sample spans fewer than 350,000 distinct CDR3 sequences, roughly 13% being singletons. Input material: blood. All receptors come from a woman between 35 and 50 years old with Graves' hyperthyroidism.

The sample holds many counts of this clonotype. The V gene is TRBV18, the J gene TRBJ1-2; D remains unclear. Trimming took off 2 bases at V and 3 bases at J, with 10 bases between the two ends. Germline CDR1 is KGHSH and CDR2 is LQKENI. This CDR3 contains 14 residues. CDR3 residues: CASSPYGLDYGYTF. DNA for the CDR3: TGTGCCAGCTCACCATACGGTTTGGACTATGGCTACACCTTC.

V is TRBV7-9 and J is TRBJ1-2, with TRBD1 as a possible D gene (5 bases). The germline V and J ends were trimmed by 1 base and 8 bases, with 14 bases remaining between them. The CDR3 spans 14 residues. CDR1 is SEHNR, CDR2 FQNEAQ, per germline (reference sequence). CDR3 sequence (DNA): TGTGCCAGCAGCTTAGATTCCGGAGGGGAGGGCTACACCTTC. It specifies CASSLDSGGEGYTF.

At least ten counts were recorded for this clonotype. The gene calls are TRBV12-3 or TRBV12-4 and TRBJ2-5; 8 positions match TRBD2. The CDR3 runs 15 residues. Unmatched junction bases numbered 3, after V lost 2 bases and J lost 1 base. CDR3 residues: CASSLQLAAQETQYF. The CDR3 bases are TGTGCCAGCAGTTTACAACTAGCGGCCCAAGAGACCCAGTACTTC.

This clonotype was counted only a few times. The chain links TRBV3-1 to TRBJ1-1; D is unclear. The germline V gene has CDR1 LGHDT and CDR2 YNNKEL (reference sequence). The CDR3 is made up of 16 amino acids. Trimming took off 3 bases at V and 1 base at J, with 15 bases between the two ends. The CDR3 DNA reads TGTGCCAGCAGCCACGCCCGGAGTCGGGGGAACACTGAAGCTTTCTTT. Translating gives CASSHARSRGNTEAFF.

There are many counts of this clonotype. The chain couples TRBV7-8 to TRBJ2-6; D call uncertain. V was shortened by 3 bases and J by 0 bases, with 6 bases between the two germline ends. Germline CDR1 SGHVS, CDR2 FQNEAQ. CDR3 length: 15 amino acids. CDR3 bases: TGTGCCAGCAGCTTCGGATCCTCTGGGGCCAACGTCCTGACTTTC. This gives the protein CASSFGSSGANVLTF. Combining the CDR3 with reference TRBV7-8 and TRBJ2-6 gives the whole variable domain GAGVSQSPRYKVAKRGQDVALRCDPISGHVSLFWYQQALGQGPEFLTYFQNEAQLDKSGLPSDRFFAERPEGSVSTLKIQRTQQEDSAVYLCASSFGSSGANVLTFGAGSRLTVL.

This clonotype was seen repeatedly, ten times or more. The chain carries TRBV7-9 and TRBJ1-2; possible D gene TRBD1, 6 bases. The CDR3 covers 13 residues. V was pared by 2 bases and J by 6 bases, with 10 bases between. CDR1 is SEHNR and CDR2 is FQNEAQ in the germline V gene (reference sequence). CDR3 coding DNA: TGTGCCAGCAGCTTACCCGGGGGCGATGGCTACACCTTC. It translates to CASSLPGGDGYTF.

This chain links TRBV7-2 with TRBJ2-5; D remains ambiguous. The CDR3 has 14 amino acids. CDR1 and CDR2 from the germline V gene are SGHTA and FQGNSA. V was trimmed by 2 bases and J by 1 base, leaving 8 bases between them. The DNA for the CDR3 is TGTGCCAGCAGCTTATGGAGCGCCCAAGAGACCCAGTACTTC. It specifies CASSLWSAQETQYF. Based on the CDR3 plus reference TRBV7-2 and TRBJ2-5, the full variable domain is GAGVSQSPSNKVTEKGKDVELRCDPISGHTALYWYRQSLGQGLEFLIYFQGNSAPDKSGLPSDRFSAERTGGSVSTLTIQRTQQEDSAVYLCASSLWSAQETQYFGPGTRLLVL.

This clonotype has a count of ten or more. The rearrangement uses TRBV27 and TRBJ2-7; 9 bases line up with TRBD2. The CDR3 extends over 15 amino acids. V lost 2 bases and J lost 3; bases outside the gene matches: 5. Germline assignment: CDR1 MNHEY and CDR2 SMNVEV (reference sequence). Written as DNA, the CDR3 is TGTGCCAGCAGTTTAGCTAGCGGGATTTACTACGAGCAGTACTTC. This translates into CASSLASGIYYEQYF.

This chain uses TRBV29-1 with TRBJ1-5; the D is unclear. Germline V gene lookup returns CDR1 SQVTM and CDR2 ANQGSEA. The CDR3 length is 11 residues. V was trimmed by 6 bases and J by 11 bases, leaving 14 bases between them. The CDR3 protein is CSVVTSRAQHF. Written as DNA, the CDR3 is TGCAGCGTAGTGACCTCTCGAGCCCAGCATTTT.